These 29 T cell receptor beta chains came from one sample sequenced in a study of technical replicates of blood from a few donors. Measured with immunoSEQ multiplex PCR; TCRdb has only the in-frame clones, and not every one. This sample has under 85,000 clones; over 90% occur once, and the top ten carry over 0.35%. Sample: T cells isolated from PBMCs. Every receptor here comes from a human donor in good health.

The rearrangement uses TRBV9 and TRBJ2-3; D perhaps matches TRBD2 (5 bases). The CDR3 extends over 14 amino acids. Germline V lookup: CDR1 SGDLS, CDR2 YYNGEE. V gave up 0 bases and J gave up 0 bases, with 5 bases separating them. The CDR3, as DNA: TGTGCCAGCAGCGTAGGAGGGAGCACAGATACGCAGTATTTT. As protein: CASSVGGSTDTQYF.

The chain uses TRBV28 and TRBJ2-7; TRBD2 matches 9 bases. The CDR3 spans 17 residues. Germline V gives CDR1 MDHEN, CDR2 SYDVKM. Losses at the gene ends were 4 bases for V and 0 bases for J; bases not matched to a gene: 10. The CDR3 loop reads CASSSFGLATTSYEQYF. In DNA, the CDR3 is TGTGCCAGCAGTTCCTTCGGACTAGCGACGACCTCCTACGAGCAGTACTTC.

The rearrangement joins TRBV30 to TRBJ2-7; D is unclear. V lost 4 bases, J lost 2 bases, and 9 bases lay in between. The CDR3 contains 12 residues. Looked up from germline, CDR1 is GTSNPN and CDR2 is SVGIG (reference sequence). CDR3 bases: TGTGCCTGGATAACAGAAGCCTACGAGCAGTACTTC. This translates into CAWITEAYEQYF.

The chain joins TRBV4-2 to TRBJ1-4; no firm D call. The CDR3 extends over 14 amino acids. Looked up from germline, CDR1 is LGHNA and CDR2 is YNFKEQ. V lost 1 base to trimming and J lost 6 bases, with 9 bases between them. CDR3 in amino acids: CASSQGRRDEKLFF. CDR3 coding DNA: TGTGCCAGCAGCCAAGGGAGGAGGGATGAAAAACTGTTTTTT.

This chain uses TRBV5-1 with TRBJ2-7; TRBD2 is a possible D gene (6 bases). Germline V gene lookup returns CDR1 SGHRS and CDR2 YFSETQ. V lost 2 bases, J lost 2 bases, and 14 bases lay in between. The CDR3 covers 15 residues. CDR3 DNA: TGCGCCAGCAGCTTAAACGCGCGGGGCACCTACGAGCAGTACTTC. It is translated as CASSLNARGTYEQYF.

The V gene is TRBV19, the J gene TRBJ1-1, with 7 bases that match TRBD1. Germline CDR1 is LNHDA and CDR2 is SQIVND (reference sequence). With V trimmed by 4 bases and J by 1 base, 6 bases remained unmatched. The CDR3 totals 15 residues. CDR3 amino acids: CASSTRQGPNTEAFF. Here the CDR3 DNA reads TGTGCCAGTAGTACCCGACAGGGCCCGAACACTGAAGCTTTCTTT. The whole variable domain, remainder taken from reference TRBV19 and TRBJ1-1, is DGGITQSPKYLFRKEGQNVTLSCEQNLNHDAMYWYRQDPGQGLRLIYYSQIVNDFQKGDIAEGYSVSREKKESFPLTVTSAQKNPTAFYLCASSTRQGPNTEAFFGQGTRLTVV.

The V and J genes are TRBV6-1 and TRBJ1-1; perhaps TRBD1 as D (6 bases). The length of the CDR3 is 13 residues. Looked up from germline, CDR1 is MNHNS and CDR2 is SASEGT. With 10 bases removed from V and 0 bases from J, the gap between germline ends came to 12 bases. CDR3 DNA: TGTGCCATCCAGGACAGATTGAACACTGAAGCTTTCTTT. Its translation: CAIQDRLNTEAFF.

CDR3 region: CASSFRGTSGNEQFF. The CDR3 bases are TGTGCCAGCAGCTTTAGAGGGACTAGCGGCAATGAGCAGTTCTTC. The chain couples TRBV7-8 to TRBJ2-1, with 11 bases that match TRBD2. V was pared by 3 bases and J by 6 bases, with 4 bases of the junction left unmatched. This CDR3 comprises 15 residues. Germline-derived CDR1 and CDR2 are SGHVS and FQNEAQ.

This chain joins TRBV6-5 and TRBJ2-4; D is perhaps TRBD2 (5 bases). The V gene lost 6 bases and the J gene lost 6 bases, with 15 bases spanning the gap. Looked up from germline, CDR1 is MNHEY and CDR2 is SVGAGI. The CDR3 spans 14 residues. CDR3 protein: CASRARGSRNIQYF. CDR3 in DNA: TGTGCCAGCAGGGCTCGAGGGAGCAGAAACATTCAGTACTTC.

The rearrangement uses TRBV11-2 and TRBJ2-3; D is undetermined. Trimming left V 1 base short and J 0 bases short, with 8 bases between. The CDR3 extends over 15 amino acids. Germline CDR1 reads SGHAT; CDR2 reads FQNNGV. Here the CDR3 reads CASSLGGTSTDTQYF. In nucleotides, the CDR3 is TGTGCCAGCAGCTTAGGCGGCACTAGCACAGATACGCAGTATTTT.

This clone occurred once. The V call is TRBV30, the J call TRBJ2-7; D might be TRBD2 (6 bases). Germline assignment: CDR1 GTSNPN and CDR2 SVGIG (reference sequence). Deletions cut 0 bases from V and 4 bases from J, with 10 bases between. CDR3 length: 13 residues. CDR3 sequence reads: CAWSVQAGYEQYF. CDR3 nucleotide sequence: TGTGCCTGGAGTGTGCAGGCGGGGTACGAGCAGTACTTC.

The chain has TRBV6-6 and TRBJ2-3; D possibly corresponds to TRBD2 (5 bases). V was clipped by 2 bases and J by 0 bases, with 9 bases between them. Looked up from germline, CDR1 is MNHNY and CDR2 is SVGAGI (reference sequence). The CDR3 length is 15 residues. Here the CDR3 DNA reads TGTGCCAGCAGTTACGGACTCCCGAGCACAGATACGCAGTATTTT. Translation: CASSYGLPSTDTQYF.

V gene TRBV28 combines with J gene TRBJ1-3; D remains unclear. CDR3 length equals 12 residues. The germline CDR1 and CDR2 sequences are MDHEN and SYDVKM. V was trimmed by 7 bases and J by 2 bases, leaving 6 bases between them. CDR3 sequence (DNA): TGTGCCAGCACCACAGCTGGAAACACCATATATTTT. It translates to CASTTAGNTIYF.

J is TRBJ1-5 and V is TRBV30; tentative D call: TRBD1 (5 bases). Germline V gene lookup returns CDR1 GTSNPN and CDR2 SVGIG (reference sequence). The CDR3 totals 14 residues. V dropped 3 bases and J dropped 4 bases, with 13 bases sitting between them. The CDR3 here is CAWRSTGLNQPQHF. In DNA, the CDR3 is TGTGCCTGGAGATCTACAGGACTAAATCAGCCCCAGCATTTT.

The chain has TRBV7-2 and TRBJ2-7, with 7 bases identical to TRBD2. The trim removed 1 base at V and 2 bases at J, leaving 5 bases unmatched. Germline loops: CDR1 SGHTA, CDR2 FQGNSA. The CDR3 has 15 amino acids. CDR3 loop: CASSLVPGRAYEQYF. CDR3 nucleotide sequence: TGTGCCAGCAGCTTAGTGCCAGGGAGGGCCTACGAGCAGTACTTC.

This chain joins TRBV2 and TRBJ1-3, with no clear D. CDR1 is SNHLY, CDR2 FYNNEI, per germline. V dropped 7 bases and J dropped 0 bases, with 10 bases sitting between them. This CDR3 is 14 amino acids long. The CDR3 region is CASIDGGSGNTIYF. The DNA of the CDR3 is TGTGCCAGCATTGACGGAGGCTCTGGAAACACCATATATTTT. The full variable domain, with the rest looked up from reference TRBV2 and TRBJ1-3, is EPEVTQTPSHQVTQMGQEVILRCVPISNHLYFYWYRQILGQKVEFLVSFYNNEISEKSEIFDDQFSVERPDGSNFTLKIRSTKLEDSAMYFCASIDGGSGNTIYFGEGSWLTVV.

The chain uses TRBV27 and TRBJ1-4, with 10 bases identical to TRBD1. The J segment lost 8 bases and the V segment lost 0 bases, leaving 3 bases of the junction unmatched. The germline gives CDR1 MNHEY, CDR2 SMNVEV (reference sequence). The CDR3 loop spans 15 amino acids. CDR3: CASSLSTGGVEKLFF. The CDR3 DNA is TGTGCCAGCAGTTTATCGACAGGGGGCGTAGAAAAACTGTTTTTT.

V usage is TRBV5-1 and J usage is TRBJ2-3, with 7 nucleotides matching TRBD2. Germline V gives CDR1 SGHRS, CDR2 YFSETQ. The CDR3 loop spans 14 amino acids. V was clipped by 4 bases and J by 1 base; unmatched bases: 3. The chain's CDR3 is CASSASGGTDTQYF. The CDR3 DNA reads TGCGCCAGCAGCGCTAGCGGAGGCACAGATACGCAGTATTTT.

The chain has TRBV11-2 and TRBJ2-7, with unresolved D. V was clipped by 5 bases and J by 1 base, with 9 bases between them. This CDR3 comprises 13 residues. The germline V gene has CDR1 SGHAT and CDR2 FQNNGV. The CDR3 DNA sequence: TGTGCCAGCAGCCCCCTAGATTCCTACGAGCAGTACTTC. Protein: CASSPLDSYEQYF.

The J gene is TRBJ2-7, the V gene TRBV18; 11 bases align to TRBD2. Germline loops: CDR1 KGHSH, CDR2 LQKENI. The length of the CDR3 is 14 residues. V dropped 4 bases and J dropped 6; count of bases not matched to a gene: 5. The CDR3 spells CASSRGTSGAEQYF. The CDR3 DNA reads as TGTGCCAGCTCACGAGGGACTAGCGGAGCCGAGCAGTACTTC.

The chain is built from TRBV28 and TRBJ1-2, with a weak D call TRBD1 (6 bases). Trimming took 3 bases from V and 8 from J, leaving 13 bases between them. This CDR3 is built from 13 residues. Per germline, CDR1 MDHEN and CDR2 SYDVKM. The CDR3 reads CASSFDGQIGYTF. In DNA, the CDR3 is TGTGCCAGCAGTTTTGACGGACAGATCGGCTACACCTTC.

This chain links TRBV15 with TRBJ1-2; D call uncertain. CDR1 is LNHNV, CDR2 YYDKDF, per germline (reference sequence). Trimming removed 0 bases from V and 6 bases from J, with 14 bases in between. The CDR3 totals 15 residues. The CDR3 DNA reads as TGTGCCACCAGCAGAGATCGCGTTATCACCGATGGCTACACCTTC. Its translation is CATSRDRVITDGYTF.

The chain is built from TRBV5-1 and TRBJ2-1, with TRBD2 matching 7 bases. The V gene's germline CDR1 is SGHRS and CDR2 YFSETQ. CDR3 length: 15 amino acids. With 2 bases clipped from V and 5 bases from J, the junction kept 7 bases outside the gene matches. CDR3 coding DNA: TGCGCCAGCAGCTTAGCTAGCGGATTAAACAATGAGCAGTTCTTC. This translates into CASSLASGLNNEQFF.

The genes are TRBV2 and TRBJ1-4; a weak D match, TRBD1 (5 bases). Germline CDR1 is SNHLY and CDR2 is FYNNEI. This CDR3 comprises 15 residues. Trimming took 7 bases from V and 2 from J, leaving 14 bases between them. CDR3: CASTQRPGTNEKLFF. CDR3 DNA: TGTGCCAGCACGCAAAGACCAGGGACTAATGAAAAACTGTTTTTT.

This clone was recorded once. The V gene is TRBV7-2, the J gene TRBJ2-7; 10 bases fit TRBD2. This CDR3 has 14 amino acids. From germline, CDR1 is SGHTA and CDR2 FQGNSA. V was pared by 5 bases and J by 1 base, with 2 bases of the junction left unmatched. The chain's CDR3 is CASSGLAASYEQYF. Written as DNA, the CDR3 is TGTGCCAGCAGCGGACTAGCGGCTTCCTACGAGCAGTACTTC.

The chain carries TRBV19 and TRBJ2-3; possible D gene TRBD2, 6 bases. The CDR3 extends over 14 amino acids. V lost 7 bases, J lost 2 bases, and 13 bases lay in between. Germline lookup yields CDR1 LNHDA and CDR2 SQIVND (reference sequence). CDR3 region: CASNPGLLTDTQYF. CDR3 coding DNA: TGTGCCAGTAACCCGGGACTTCTCACAGATACGCAGTATTTT. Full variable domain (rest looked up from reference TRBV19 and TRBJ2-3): DGGITQSPKYLFRKEGQNVTLSCEQNLNHDAMYWYRQDPGQGLRLIYYSQIVNDFQKGDIAEGYSVSREKKESFPLTVTSAQKNPTAFYLCASNPGLLTDTQYFGPGTRLTVL.

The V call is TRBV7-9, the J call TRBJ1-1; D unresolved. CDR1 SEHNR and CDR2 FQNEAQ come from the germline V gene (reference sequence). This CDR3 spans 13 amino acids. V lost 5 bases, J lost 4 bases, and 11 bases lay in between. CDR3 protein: CASSATAGTEAFF. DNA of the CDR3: TGTGCCAGCAGCGCTACAGCGGGCACTGAAGCTTTCTTT.

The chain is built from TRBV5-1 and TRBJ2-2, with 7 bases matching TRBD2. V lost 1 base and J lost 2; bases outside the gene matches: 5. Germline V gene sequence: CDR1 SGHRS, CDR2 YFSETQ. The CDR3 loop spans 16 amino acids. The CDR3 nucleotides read TGCGCCAGCAGCTTGTCCCCTAGCGGAAACACCGGGGAGCTGTTTTTT. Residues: CASSLSPSGNTGELFF.

In nucleotides, the CDR3 is TGTGCCAGCTTTCGGACACTCGAGACCGGGGAGCTGTTTTTT. Protein: CASFRTLETGELFF. This chain links TRBV18 with TRBJ2-2, with D possibly matching TRBD1 (5 bases). Trimming removed 7 bases at V and 5 bases at J, with 14 bases between. The germline CDR1 and CDR2 sequences are KGHSH and LQKENI. This CDR3 region has 14 residues.